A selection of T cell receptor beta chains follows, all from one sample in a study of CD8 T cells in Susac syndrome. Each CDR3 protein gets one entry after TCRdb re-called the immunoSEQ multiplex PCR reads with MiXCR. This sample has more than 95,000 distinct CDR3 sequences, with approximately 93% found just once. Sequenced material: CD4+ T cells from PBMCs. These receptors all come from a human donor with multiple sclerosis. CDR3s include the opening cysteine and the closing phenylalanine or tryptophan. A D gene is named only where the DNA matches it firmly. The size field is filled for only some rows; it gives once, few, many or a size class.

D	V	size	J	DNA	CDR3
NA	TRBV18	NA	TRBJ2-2	TGTGCCAGCTCACCACAGGACCTACAGGCGCTCTTAGGCGGCGGGGAGCTGTTTTTT	CASSPQDLQALLGGGELFF
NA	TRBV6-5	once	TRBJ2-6	TGTGCCAGCAGTCGACAGGTCTCTGGGGCCAACGTCCTGACTTTC	CASSRQVSGANVLTF
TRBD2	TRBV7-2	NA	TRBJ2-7	TGTGCCAGCAGCCCGACTAGCGGGGGTACCTACGAGCAGTACTTC	CASSPTSGGTYEQYF
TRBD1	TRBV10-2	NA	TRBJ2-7	TGCGCCACCTCCGGGACAGGGACAAGCGAGCAGTACTTC	CATSGTGTSEQYF
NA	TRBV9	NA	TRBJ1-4	TGTGCCAGCAGCGTAGCGTCAACTAATGAAAAACTGTTTTTT	CASSVASTNEKLFF
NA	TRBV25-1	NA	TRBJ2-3	TGTGCCAGCAGGGTTGGGGTGAACCGCCTCGCGGATACGCAGTATTTT	CASRVGVNRLADTQYF
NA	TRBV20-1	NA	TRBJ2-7	TGCAGTGCTACCGGGGGAAGGTACGAGCAGTACTTC	CSATGGRYEQYF
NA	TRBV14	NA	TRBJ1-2	TGTGCCAGCAGTCTGGACGGTTGGGGCTATGGCTACACCTTC	CASSLDGWGYGYTF
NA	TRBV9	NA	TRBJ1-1	TGTGCCAGCAGCATACAGGAGATGAACACTGAAGCTTTCTTT	CASSIQEMNTEAFF
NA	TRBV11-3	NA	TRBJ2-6	TGTGCCAGCAGCCCTGAGTACTCTGGGGCCAACGTCCTGACTTTC	CASSPEYSGANVLTF
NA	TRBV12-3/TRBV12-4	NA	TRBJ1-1	TGTGCCAGCGGGCCCCGAATGAACACTGAAGCTTTCTTT	CASGPRMNTEAFF
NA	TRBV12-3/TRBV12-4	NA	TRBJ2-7	TGTGCCAGCAGTTTAGGGGAGCCCCCTCGGCAGTACTTC	CASSLGEPPRQYF
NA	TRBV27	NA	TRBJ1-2	TGTGCCAGCAGTTTATCGGGCGGGGATGGGGATGGCTACACCTTC	CASSLSGGDGDGYTF
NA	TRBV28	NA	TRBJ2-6	TGTGCCAGCAGTTTATGGGCCTCGGATGCTGGGGCCAACGTCCTGACTTTC	CASSLWASDAGANVLTF
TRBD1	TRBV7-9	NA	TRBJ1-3	TGTGCCAGCAGCTCCGGGACAGTTGGAAACACCATATATTTT	CASSSGTVGNTIYF
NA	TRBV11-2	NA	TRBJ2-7	TGTGCCAGCAGCCGGCAAGGGAACGAGCAGTACTTC	CASSRQGNEQYF
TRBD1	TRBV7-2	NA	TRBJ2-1	TGTGCCAGCAGCCCCCACAGGGGGGTCTACAATGAGCAGTTCTTC	CASSPHRGVYNEQFF
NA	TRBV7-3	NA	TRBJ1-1	TGTGCCAGCAGCTTAACTCGGGAGACTGAAGCTTTCTTT	CASSLTRETEAFF
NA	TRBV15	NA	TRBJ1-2	TGTGCCACCAGCATAGACGTGGGCAGGAAGATTAACTATGGCTACACCTTC	CATSIDVGRKINYGYTF
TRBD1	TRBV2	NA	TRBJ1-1	TGTGCCAGCAGTGGGACAGGGGGTGCTTTCTTT	CASSGTGGAFF
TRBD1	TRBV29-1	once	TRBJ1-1	TGCAGCGTTGATAGTAAGGGGACAGGGAAAACTGAAGCTTTCTTT	CSVDSKGTGKTEAFF
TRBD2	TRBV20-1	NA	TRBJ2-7	TGCAGTGCTAGAGAACGGGGGGGATCCTACGAGCAGTACTTC	CSARERGGSYEQYF
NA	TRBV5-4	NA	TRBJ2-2	TGTGCCAGCAGCCTGGTGTACACCGGGGAGCTGTTTTTT	CASSLVYTGELFF
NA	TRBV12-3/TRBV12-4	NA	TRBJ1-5	TGTGCCAGCAGTTTGCTGGCGGAGCCCCAGCATTTT	CASSLLAEPQHF
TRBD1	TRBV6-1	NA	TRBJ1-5	TGTGCCAGCAGTGGCTTTGGACAGGGGATGGGGAGCAATCAGCCCCAGCATTTT	CASSGFGQGMGSNQPQHF
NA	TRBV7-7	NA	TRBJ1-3	TGTGCTAGCAGCTTACAGGCAGGGGAAGGAAACACCATATATTTT	CASSLQAGEGNTIYF
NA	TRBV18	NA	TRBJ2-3	TGTGCCAGCTCTACGCTCGGGGGCGAGGCAGATACGCAGTATTTT	CASSTLGGEADTQYF
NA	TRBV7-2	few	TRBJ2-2	TGTGCCAGCAGCTTCTCCAGCATCACCGGGGAGCTGTTTTTT	CASSFSSITGELFF
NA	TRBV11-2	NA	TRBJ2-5	TGTGCCAGCAGGGGGGGATGGGGCTCCCCACAAGAGACCCAGTACTTC	CASRGGWGSPQETQYF
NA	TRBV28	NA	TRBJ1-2	TGTGCCAGCAGTAGCTCCGGGACGCGTAATGGCTACACCTTC	CASSSSGTRNGYTF
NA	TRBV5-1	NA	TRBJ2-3	TGCGCCAGCAGCTTGGCCCAAGATACGCAGTATTTT	CASSLAQDTQYF
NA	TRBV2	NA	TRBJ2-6	TGTGCCAGCACAGGGTATGGGGCCAACGTCCTGACTTTC	CASTGYGANVLTF
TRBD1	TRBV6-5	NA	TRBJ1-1	TGTGCCAGCAGTAGGGGACAGGGGGCAGCTTTCTTT	CASSRGQGAAFF